This TCR beta chain was recovered during a study of blood T cells in healthy people across ages (dated by TCRdb to 2013 to 2016). Notes on the research overall: In model experiments, roughly one uniquely barcoded TCR beta cDNA molecule per two T cells was captured by template switching. Using deep sequencing normalized with unique cDNA molecular identifiers, the study measured how TCR beta repertoire diversity changes with age. The donors were split into four age groups: young (average around 15 years), middle-aged (about 40), aged (roughly 68) and long-lived (roughly 80). To avoid experimental bias, donors of different ages were distributed randomly across sequencing lanes. For two donors (one aged 18 to 30 and one aged 80 or older), the study analyzed two additional independent replicas of 1 million unique cDNA reads from the same blood draw.

CDR1 and CDR2 (DFQATT, SNEGSKA) derive from the germline V gene (reference sequence). Trimming removed 5 bases from V and 2 bases from J, leaving 13 bases between the germline ends. There are 13 amino acids in the CDR3, from cysteine to phenylalanine inclusive. Only the CDR3 DNA stays, 39 bases, in frame from base 1. General findings and caveats noted by the study authors: Total diversity estimates from one million sequenced T cells were considered lower bounds and underestimates. There was a strong correlation between observed TCR beta diversity and the percentage of naive T cells measured by flow cytometry. Compared with the aged group, the long-lived group had more naive CD4+ T cells, fewer expanded clones and increased TCR diversity, suggesting age selection. Observed TCR beta diversity per million T cells fell roughly linearly with age, and a significant reduction was already apparent by age roughly 41. Since profiling was done on bulk unsorted PBMCs, naive and antigen-experienced compartments could not be conclusively compared. Because donor CMV infection status was unknown, age-related changes in expanded clonotypes were potentially confounded.

As for this clonotype: Its antigen is currently not known. The record has no base qualities; no much larger clone is one base away.

Library prep was done by 5' RACE. The reads were generated on an Illumina HiSeq 2500. The second PCR ran for roughly 7 to 11 cycles and used a J-beta primer mix along with a sample-barcoded 5' primer. Each TCR beta cDNA molecule received a unique molecular identifier from a template-switch 5' adaptor carrying 12 random nucleotides. At least 2.5 million CDR3-containing paired-end reads were obtained from each sample. The Mint cDNA synthesis kit, primed by a TRBC-specific oligonucleotide, was used to synthesize first-strand cDNA from all RNA. All cDNA was treated with uracil-DNA glycosylase and then went through a first 18-cycle PCR with the universal primers M1SS and BC2_uni_R. Turning to the authors' computational methods: For normalization, 1 million high-quality reads, each with a distinct molecular identifier, were randomly selected from each sample. Reads with shared molecular identifiers were discarded instead of being binned into consensus sequences. MiTCR, with a Q25 quality threshold and the strictest error-elimination algorithm, was used for CDR3 identification, clonotype clustering and error correction. A nonparametric unseen species model with Euler transformation was used to estimate lower-bound total TCR beta diversity. The raw public reads went through TCRdb reprocessing: fastp at Q25, MiXCR clone calling, in-frame beta chains kept. A single entry per CDR3 protein holds the most common genes and DNA from its merged rows. The V and J calls follow TCRdb's processing rather than the paper's. The sample table contains hundreds of thousands of distinct CDR3 sequences; only one count was recorded for approximately 35% of them. Approximately 12% of the sample lies in the top ten.

Systemically healthy Caucasian individuals from Russia, 39 in total and aged roughly 6 to 90 years, were included as donors. Approximately 10 milliliters of peripheral blood were collected from each donor into EDTA-treated Vacutainer tubes. PBMCs were isolated by Ficoll-Paque density-gradient centrifugation, with at least 6 million obtained per sample. Total RNA was extracted from PBMCs with Trizol reagent, with at least 6 micrograms obtained per sample. Naive CD45RAhigh/CD27high T cell percentages were measured by flow cytometry on a PBMC aliquot from every donor. This TCR came from a man aged 18 to 30 in good health. This sequence uses TRBV20-1 and TRBJ2-7; the D call could be TRBD1 or TRBD2, with each sharing 5 bases. Sample: blood. The nucleotide sequence is TGCAGTGCTGGGGGAGCGGTCGCCTACGAGCAGTACTTC. Its translation reads: CSAGGAVAYEQYF.